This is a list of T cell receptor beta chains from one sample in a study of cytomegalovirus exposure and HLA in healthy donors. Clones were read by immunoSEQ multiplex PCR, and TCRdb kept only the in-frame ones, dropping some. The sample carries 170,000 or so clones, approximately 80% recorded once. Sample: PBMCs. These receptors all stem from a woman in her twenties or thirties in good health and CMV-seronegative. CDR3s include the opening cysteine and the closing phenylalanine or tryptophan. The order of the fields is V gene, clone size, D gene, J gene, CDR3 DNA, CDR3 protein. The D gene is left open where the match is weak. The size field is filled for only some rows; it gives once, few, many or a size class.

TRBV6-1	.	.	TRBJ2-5	TGTGCCAGCAGTGAAGCCCCGGGTTCGGGAGAGACCCAGTACTTC	CASSEAPGSGETQYF
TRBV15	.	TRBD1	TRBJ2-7	TGTGCCACCGGGACAGGAGTAGAGGAGCAGTACTTC	CATGTGVEEQYF
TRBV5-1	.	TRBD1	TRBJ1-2	TGCGCCAGCAGCGAGGGACAGGCGGTAGGCTACACCTTC	CASSEGQAVGYTF
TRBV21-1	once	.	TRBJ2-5	TGTGCCAGCAGCAAAGCCCTAGGAGAGGAAGAGACCCAGTACTTC	CASSKALGEEETQYF
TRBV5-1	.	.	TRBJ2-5	TGCGCCAGCAGCGAACAGGGTCTCGCAGAGACCCAGTACTTC	CASSEQGLAETQYF
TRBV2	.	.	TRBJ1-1	TGTGCCAGCAGTGTATTAGGGCAGGGAAACGCTGAAGCTTTCTTT	CASSVLGQGNAEAFF
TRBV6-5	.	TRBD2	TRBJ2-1	TGTGCCAGCAGTTACACTAGCGGGACCCTCTACAATGAGCAGTTCTTC	CASSYTSGTLYNEQFF
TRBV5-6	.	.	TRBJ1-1	TGTGCCAGCAGCTTCTGGCAGAGGGCCGAAGCTTTCTTT	CASSFWQRAEAFF
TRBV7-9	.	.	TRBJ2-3	TGTGCCAGCAGCTCGCGGGGGCTCGTTGCGGTGTTTTTCACAGATACGCAGTATTTT	CASSSRGLVAVFFTDTQYF
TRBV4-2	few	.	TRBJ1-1	TGTGCCAGCAGCCAACAACAGGACACGGTCGATGAAGCTTTCTTT	CASSQQQDTVDEAFF
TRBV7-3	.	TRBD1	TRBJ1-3	TGTGCCAGCAGCCCACAGGGGACTGGAAACACCATATATTTT	CASSPQGTGNTIYF
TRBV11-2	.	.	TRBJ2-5	TGTGCCAGCAGCTTAGTGGGGGGAGCAGAGACCCAGTACTTC	CASSLVGGAETQYF
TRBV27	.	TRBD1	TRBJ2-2	TGTGCCAGCAGTTTTCTCGGGACAGGGAGAGGTCCTACCGGGGAGCTGTTTTTT	CASSFLGTGRGPTGELFF
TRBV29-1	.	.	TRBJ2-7	TGCAGCGTAGCAGGAGGGGATACCTACGAGCAGTACTTC	CSVAGGDTYEQYF
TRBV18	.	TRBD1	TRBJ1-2	TGTGCCACCACAAACCGGACAGGGAACTATGGCTACACCTTC	CATTNRTGNYGYTF
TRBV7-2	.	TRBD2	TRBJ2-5	TGTGCCAGCAGCTTAGGCACAAACCGACTAGCAGAGACCCAGTACTTC	CASSLGTNRLAETQYF
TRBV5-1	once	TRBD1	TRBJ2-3	TGCGCCAGCAGTAGGACAGGGGGCAGCACAGATACGCAGTATTTT	CASSRTGGSTDTQYF
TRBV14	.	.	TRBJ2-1	TGTGCCAGCAGCCAGACACTCTCCTACAATGAGCAGTTCTTC	CASSQTLSYNEQFF
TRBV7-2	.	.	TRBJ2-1	TGTGCCAGCAGCTTTCCCACAGGCTTTCTGTTCTTC	CASSFPTGFLFF
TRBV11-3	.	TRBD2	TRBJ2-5	TGTGCCAGCAGCCGAACTAGCGGGGGAGAGACCCAGTACTTC	CASSRTSGGETQYF
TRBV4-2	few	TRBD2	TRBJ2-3	TGTGCCAGCAGCCAGAAACTAGCGGGGGAGGGAGATACGCAGTATTTT	CASSQKLAGEGDTQYF